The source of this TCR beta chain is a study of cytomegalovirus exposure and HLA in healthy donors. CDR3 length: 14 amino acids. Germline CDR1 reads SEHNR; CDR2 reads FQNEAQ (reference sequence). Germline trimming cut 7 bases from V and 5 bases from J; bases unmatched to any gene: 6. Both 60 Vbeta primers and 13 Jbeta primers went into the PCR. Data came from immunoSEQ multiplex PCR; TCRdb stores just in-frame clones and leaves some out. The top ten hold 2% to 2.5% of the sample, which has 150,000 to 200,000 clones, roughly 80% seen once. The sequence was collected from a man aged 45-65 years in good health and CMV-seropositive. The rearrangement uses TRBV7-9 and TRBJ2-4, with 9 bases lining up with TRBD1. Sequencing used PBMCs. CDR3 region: CASNRQGVENIQYF. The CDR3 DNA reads TGTGCCAGCAATCGACAGGGGGTGGAAAACATTCAGTACTTC.